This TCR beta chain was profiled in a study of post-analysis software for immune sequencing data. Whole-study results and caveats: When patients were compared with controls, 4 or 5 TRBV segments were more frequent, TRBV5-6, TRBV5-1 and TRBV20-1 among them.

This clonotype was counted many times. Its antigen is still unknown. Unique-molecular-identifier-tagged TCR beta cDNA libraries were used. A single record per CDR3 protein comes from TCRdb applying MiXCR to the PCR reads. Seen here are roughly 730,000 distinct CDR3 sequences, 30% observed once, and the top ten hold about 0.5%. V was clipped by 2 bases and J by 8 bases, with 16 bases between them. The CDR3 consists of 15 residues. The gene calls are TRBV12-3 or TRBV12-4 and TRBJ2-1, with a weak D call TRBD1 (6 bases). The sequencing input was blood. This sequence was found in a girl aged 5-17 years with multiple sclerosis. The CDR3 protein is CASSLTQGGQDEQFF. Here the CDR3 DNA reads TGTGCCAGCAGTTTAACACAGGGCGGACAAGATGAGCAGTTCTTC.